This TCR beta chain was recorded in a study of T-cell memory formation after mild COVID-19. Study-wide findings and caveats: Within pre-infection memory, some responding clones were found, suggesting cross-reactive memory joined.

On this clonotype itself: As yet, its antigen is unknown.

Trimming took off 5 bases at V and 3 bases at J, with 8 bases between the two ends. CDR1 SGHRS and CDR2 YFSETQ come from the germline V gene. This CDR3 region has 13 residues. TCRdb re-called the 5' RACE reads with MiXCR, one entry per CDR3 protein. Of about 250,000 distinct CDR3 sequences detected, 18% appear once; the ten largest clones hold under 30%. The chain links TRBV5-1 to TRBJ1-4; D unresolved. The sequenced sample was PBMCs or a T cell subset sorted from them (not recorded which). The TCR comes from a man between 18 and 29 years old who had mild COVID-19 (a few samples of this study predate the infection). Cell type and time point are not known. CDR3 sequence (DNA): TGCGCCAGCAGGGTGGGAGCTAATGAAAAACTGTTTTTT. Its protein is CASRVGANEKLFF.